Shown below are 3 T cell receptor beta chains from a single sample sequenced in a study of T cell repertoires in cytomegalovirus infection. TCRdb re-called the reads through MiXCR, storing one row per CDR3 protein. The sample carries roughly 860,000 distinct CDR3 sequences, 30% to 35% recorded once. What these receptors recognize is not known. This material consisted of cultured CD8+ T cells from PBMCs, taken from culture after CMV antigen stimulation. The receptors originated from a human donor in good health (CMV status not recorded). Some clones in this sample may be carry-over from other donors' samples.

This clonotype has a handful of counts. The chain links TRBV27 to TRBJ1-5; D unresolved. Trimming removed 6 bases from V and 7 bases from J, with 16 bases in between. The CDR3 spans 14 residues. CDR1 is MNHEY, CDR2 SMNVEV, per germline (reference sequence). CDR3 DNA: TGTGCCAGCAGCCCCCAAGTAGGTTTACAGCCCCAGCATTTT. It yields the protein CASSPQVGLQPQHF.

This chain connects TRBV5-6 to TRBJ1-5, with D uncertain. V gave up 2 bases and J gave up 3 bases, with 9 bases separating them. CDR3 length: 14 amino acids. Germline V gene sequence: CDR1 SGHDT, CDR2 YYEEEE. The CDR3, as DNA: TGTGCCAGCAGCTTCGGGTGGGACAATCAGCCCCAGCATTTT. Translation: CASSFGWDNQPQHF.

This clonotype appeared a few times. The chain uses TRBV19 and TRBJ1-1; 8 bases line up with TRBD1. Germline trimming cut 2 bases from V and 5 bases from J; bases unmatched to any gene: 7. Germline values: CDR1 LNHDA, CDR2 SQIVND (reference sequence). This CDR3 has 15 amino acids. The CDR3 nucleotides read TGTGCCAGTAGTATAAGGACAGGGTTGCAGACTGAAGCTTTCTTT. This codes for CASSIRTGLQTEAFF.